A single sample gave rise to the 27 T cell receptor beta chains below, sequenced in a study of T cells in women clearing cervical HPV infection. The method was immunoSEQ multiplex PCR; TCRdb's version includes in-frame clones alone and lacks a portion of them. The sample has about 22,000 clones; the top ten hold 12%. Sequencing input: blood buffy coat. The receptors here all came from a woman between 18 and 70 years old with a cervical HPV16 infection that either progressed to CIN3+ or cleared (not recorded which).

A remark on this clone: Read sequence stops 3 residues before the CDR3 end, and the germline J gene provides the missing end. This chain joins TRBV29-1 and TRBJ2-1; D is possibly TRBD2 (6 bases). The germline V gene has CDR1 SQVTM and CDR2 ANQGSEA. V was pared by 3 bases and J by 6 bases, with 21 bases between. CDR3 size: 16 residues. CDR3 in amino acids: CSVEQPRGSEGNEQFF. CDR3 bases read: TGCAGCGTTGAGCAGCCTCGAGGGTCGGAGGGCAATGAG.

A note on this clone: The CDR3 end falls 3 residues outside the read, so it is completed with the germline J gene. The V gene is TRBV30, the J gene TRBJ2-7; D is possibly TRBD1 (6 bases). Germline V lookup: CDR1 GTSNPN, CDR2 SVGIG (reference sequence). The CDR3 contains 15 residues. V lost 5 bases to trimming and J lost 4 bases, with 21 bases between them. CDR3 in amino acids: CAWAAGTPSRYEQYF. CDR3 DNA, as far as it was read: TGTGCCTGGGCCGCTGGGACACCTAGCAGGTACGAG.

As to this clone: The read gets to within 3 residues of the CDR3 end, and the germline J gene fills in the rest. The J gene is TRBJ2-7, the V gene TRBV18; 9 bases line up with TRBD1. The J segment lost 5 bases and the V segment lost 0 bases, leaving 8 bases of the junction unmatched. Germline assignment: CDR1 KGHSH and CDR2 LQKENI. The length of the CDR3 is 16 residues. The CDR3 region is CASSPPVVTGGNEQYF. The CDR3 bases that were read are TGTGCCAGCTCACCACCCGTAGTGACAGGGGGTAACGAG. Filled out from reference TRBV18 and TRBJ2-7, the complete variable domain reads NAGVMQNPRHLVRRRGQEARLRCSPMKGHSHVYWYRQLPEEGLKFMVYLQKENIIDESGMPKERFSAEFPKEGPSILRIQQVVRGDSAAYFCASSPPVVTGGNEQYFGPGTRLTVT.

A word on this clone: The read is 3 residues too short to cover the CDR3 end, so that end is filled in from the germline J gene. V usage is TRBV19 and J usage is TRBJ1-2; D not certain. From germline, CDR1 is LNHDA and CDR2 SQIVND (reference sequence). This CDR3 region has 15 residues. The CDR3 reads CASSIDTSLTDTYTF. The DNA read from the CDR3 is TGTGCCAGTAGTATAGATACCAGCCTCACAGATACC.

With regard to this clone: From the germline J gene comes the end of the CDR3, since the read stops 3 residues before it. The chain uses TRBV5-1 and TRBJ2-7, with TRBD2 matching over 7 bases. CDR3 length: 15 residues. The germline V gene encodes CDR1 SGHRS and CDR2 YFSETQ. V shed 0 bases and J 1 base; nucleotides not matched to a gene: 4. The part of the CDR3 DNA that was read is TGCGCCAGCAGCTTGGATGCGGGAGATTCCTACGAG. It is translated as CASSLDAGDSYE. The full CDR3 reads CASSLDAGDSYEQYF. The full variable domain, with the rest looked up from reference TRBV5-1 and TRBJ2-7, is KAGVTQTPRYLIKTRGQQVTLSCSPISGHRSVSWYQQTPGQGLQFLFEYFSETQRNKGNFPGRFSGRQFSNSRSEMNVSTLELGDSALYLCASSLDAGDSYEQYFGPGTRLTVT.

As concerns this clone: The CDR3 goes on 3 residues after the read ends, and that part is filled in from the germline J gene. The chain carries TRBV11-2 and TRBJ2-7; D possibly corresponds to TRBD2 (6 bases). Germline CDR1 SGHAT, CDR2 FQNNGV. Trimming shortened V by 1 base and J by 4 bases, and 11 bases separated the two germline ends. The CDR3 is 14 amino acids. CDR3 DNA (partial): TGTGCCAGCAGCTTAGCAGAAAGCGGGTACGAG. This codes for CASSLAESGYE. In full, the CDR3 is CASSLAESGYEQYF.

For this clone: The read finishes 3 residues shy of the CDR3 end, and the germline J gene is used to complete it. V usage is TRBV19 and J usage is TRBJ1-2; D not certain. The germline V gene has CDR1 LNHDA and CDR2 SQIVND (reference sequence). This CDR3 is built from 15 residues. CDR3 protein: CASSMEAGVYNDYTF. The sequenced CDR3 bases are TGTGCCAGTAGTATGGAGGCAGGAGTGTACAATGAC.

To note about this clone: The read is 3 residues too short to cover the CDR3 end, so that end is filled in from the germline J gene. This chain links TRBV18 with TRBJ2-7; D may be TRBD1 (6 bases). The CDR3 loop spans 14 amino acids. The V end lost 0 bases, the J end lost 4 bases, and 10 bases lay between the germline ends. Per the germline V gene, CDR1 is KGHSH and CDR2 is LQKENI. The CDR3 loop reads CASSPPNTGYEQYF. The CDR3 DNA, read in part, is TGTGCCAGCTCACCACCCAACACAGGGTACGAG.

In regard to this clone: The CDR3 extends 3 residues past the end of the read, so its final part is completed from the germline J gene. The rearrangement uses TRBV5-6 and TRBJ1-1, with D perhaps TRBD1 (5 bases). CDR1 and CDR2 from the germline V gene are SGHDT and YYEEEE. The CDR3 is 13 residues long. The CDR3 DNA, read in part, is TGTGCCAGCAGCTTGGGCAGGGCTGGCGAA. Protein product: CASSLGRAGE. The entire CDR3 protein is CASSLGRAGEAFF.

As to this clone: The CDR3 end is not reached by the read, which stops 3 residues before it; the germline J gene fills it in. The gene calls are TRBV5-1 and TRBJ2-3; 11 bases map to TRBD2. CDR1 is SGHRS and CDR2 is YFSETQ in the germline V gene. The CDR3 has 15 amino acids. Unmatched junction bases numbered 4, after V lost 3 bases and J lost 4 bases. CDR3: CASSSGTSGPDTQYF. Incomplete CDR3 DNA: TGCGCCAGCAGCTCCGGGACTAGCGGCCCAGATACG.

As regards this clone: The read finishes 3 residues shy of the CDR3 end, and the germline J gene is used to complete it. The chain joins TRBV28 to TRBJ1-4, with D perhaps TRBD1 (5 bases). The length of the CDR3 is 15 residues. The V gene's germline CDR1 is MDHEN and CDR2 SYDVKM. Between the trimmed V and J ends, which lost 6 bases and 6 bases, there was a span of 17 bases. CDR3: CASRKPGFRDEKLFF. The part of the CDR3 DNA that was read is TGTGCCAGCAGGAAACCAGGGTTTAGGGATGAAAAA.

On this clone: The sequence runs out 3 residues before the end of the CDR3; the remainder is reconstructed from the germline J gene. V gene TRBV29-1 combines with J gene TRBJ1-2; TRBD1 is a possible D gene (6 bases). The CDR3 extends over 16 amino acids. Germline V gene data show CDR1 as SQVTM and CDR2 as ANQGSEA. The CDR3 DNA, read in part, is TGCAGCGTGAAACAGGGACCTAAGGCCTTCTACAATGAC. This sequence encodes CSVKQGPKAFYND. The complete CDR3 reads CSVKQGPKAFYNDYTF.

As regards this clone: The read stops 3 residues short of the end of the CDR3; the missing end is completed from the germline J gene. The V call is TRBV19, the J call TRBJ1-1; possibly TRBD1 for D (5 bases). This CDR3 is built from 12 residues. Germline V CDR1 and CDR2: LNHDA, SQIVND (reference sequence). CDR3: CASSISAGEAFF. CDR3 bases read: TGTGCCAGTAGTATCAGCGCAGGGGAA.

In the case of this clone: The observed sequence ends 3 residues before the CDR3 terminus, with the missing tail filled in from the germline J gene. The chain couples TRBV7-8 to TRBJ2-1; 7 nucleotides line up with TRBD2. The germline gives CDR1 SGHVS, CDR2 FQNEAQ. The CDR3 spans 14 residues. V was pared by 5 bases and J by 8 bases, with 9 bases of the junction left unmatched. Incomplete CDR3 DNA: TGTGCCAGCAGCAACCACGGGGGGTCCGATGAG. Translated, it gives CASSNHGGSDE. The CDR3 as a whole reads CASSNHGGSDEQFF.

This clone ranks as medium-sized in terms of frequency. Read coverage stops 3 residues before the CDR3 terminus; the germline J gene supplies the remainder. The chain joins TRBV30 to TRBJ2-7, with a weak D call TRBD2 (5 bases). The germline V gene has CDR1 GTSNPN and CDR2 SVGIG (reference sequence). V lost 0 bases and J lost 5, with 14 bases in between. This CDR3 comprises 14 residues. The sequenced part of the CDR3 DNA is TGTGCCTGGAGTGTACTAGATGGATCTCACGAG. It encodes CAWSVLDGSHE. The entire CDR3 is CAWSVLDGSHEQYF.

On this clone itself: The read comes to an end 3 residues before the CDR3 does, leaving the germline J gene to fill in the end. The J gene is TRBJ2-2, the V gene TRBV7-9, with a weak D call TRBD1 (6 bases). This CDR3 comprises 15 residues. Germline CDR1 is SEHNR and CDR2 is FQNEAQ (reference sequence). The CDR3 loop reads CASSSTGFTNEKLFF. The part of the CDR3 DNA that was read is TGTGCCAGCAGCTCCACAGGGTTTACTAATGAAAAG.

In regard to this clone: The missing CDR3 end, 3 residues past where the read stops, is filled in from the germline J gene. The rearrangement links TRBV7-2 to TRBJ1-2, with D possibly being TRBD1 (6 bases). Trimming pared 6 bases from V and 7 bases from J, leaving 12 bases between. Germline V gene lookup returns CDR1 SGHTA and CDR2 FQGNSA. The CDR3 consists of 12 residues. Here the CDR3 reads CASSVQGFGYTF. CDR3 DNA (partial): TGTGCCAGCAGTGTACAGGGTTTTGGC.

Concerning this clone itself: The read is 3 residues too short to cover the CDR3 end, so that end is filled in from the germline J gene. The chain employs TRBV7-6 and TRBJ2-5; 8 bases are a match to TRBD1. The CDR3 is made up of 16 amino acids. After removal of 1 base from V and 7 bases from J, the junction contained 11 bases not matched to a gene. Germline assignment: CDR1 SGHVS and CDR2 FNYEAQ. The CDR3 sequence: CASSLEGATGVGTQYF. The CDR3 bases that were read are TGTGCCAGCAGCTTAGAAGGGGCGACAGGGGTGGGGACC.

Of note for this clone: Coverage ceases 3 residues before the CDR3 finishes, and the germline J gene fills in the end. The V and J genes are TRBV12-3 or TRBV12-4 and TRBJ1-1; no definite D call. This CDR3 has 14 amino acids. The CDR3 loop is CASSQRRQAVSAFF. CDR3 DNA (partial): TGTGCCAGCAGTCAAAGGCGTCAGGCTGTGTCA.

About this clone itself: The read stops 3 residues short of the end of the CDR3; the missing end is completed from the germline J gene. The chain has TRBV19 and TRBJ2-3; TRBD1 aligns across 8 bases. Per germline, CDR1 LNHDA and CDR2 SQIVND (reference sequence). CDR3 length equals 13 residues. CDR3 in amino acids: CATLGQGGETQYF. The part of the CDR3 DNA that was read is TGTGCCACCCTCGGACAGGGTGGGGAGACG.

Note on this clone: Read sequence stops 3 residues before the CDR3 end, and the germline J gene provides the missing end. The rearrangement joins TRBV11-2 to TRBJ1-2; 8 nucleotides line up with TRBD1. The V segment lost 5 bases and the J segment 4 bases; nucleotides outside the gene matches: 9. The CDR3 has 15 amino acids. Germline loops: CDR1 SGHAT, CDR2 FQNNGV. The covered CDR3 bases are TGTGCCAGCAGCCATTACAGGGGGATAACCTATGGC. This codes for CASSHYRGITYG. The whole CDR3 protein reads CASSHYRGITYGYTF.

In the case of this clone: From the germline J gene comes the end of the CDR3, since the read stops 3 residues before it. The chain couples TRBV29-1 to TRBJ2-4, with no clear D. This CDR3 has 12 amino acids. From germline, CDR1 is SQVTM and CDR2 ANQGSEA. CDR3 in amino acids: CSVRVTNYGQYF. The DNA read from the CDR3 is TGCAGCGTCCGGGTTACAAACTATGGT.

The CDR3 bases that were read are TGTGCCAGTAGATCGGCAGGCGTAAATTCACCC. Its protein is CASRSAGVNSP. The complete CDR3 reads CASRSAGVNSPLHF. The genes are TRBV19 and TRBJ1-6, with D uncertain. The CDR3 extends 3 residues past the end of the read, so its final part is completed from the germline J gene. The length of the CDR3 is 14 residues. The germline V gene has CDR1 LNHDA and CDR2 SQIVND (reference sequence). V gave up 6 bases and J gave up 7 bases, with 13 bases separating them.

This clone registers medium-sized (0.01 to 0.1%) by frequency. The read finishes 3 residues shy of the CDR3 end, and the germline J gene is used to complete it. The chain has TRBV2 and TRBJ2-7; TRBD1 matches 7 bases. Trimming took 6 bases from V and 3 from J; bases not matched to a gene: 8. The CDR3 runs 14 residues. Germline CDR1 reads SNHLY; CDR2 reads FYNNEI. The sequenced part of the CDR3 DNA is TGTGCCAGCAGCACCGGGACAGCATACTACGAG. Protein: CASSTGTAYYE. The full CDR3 protein is CASSTGTAYYEQYF.

In regard to this clone: With the read ending 3 residues before the CDR3 end, the germline J gene is used to fill in that end. The gene calls are TRBV29-1 and TRBJ1-4; D might be TRBD1 (6 bases). Germline CDR1 and CDR2: SQVTM and ANQGSEA. The V end was cut by 3 bases, the J end by 8 bases, with 10 bases between. CDR3 size: 12 residues. The CDR3: CSVDRGREKLFF. The part of the CDR3 DNA that was read is TGCAGCGTTGACAGGGGCCGGGAAAAA.

Comment on this clone: An end of the junction does not agree with germline; a read error may underlie this. Coverage ceases 3 residues before the CDR3 finishes, and the germline J gene fills in the end. The identical CDR3 is also encoded by other nucleotide sequences in the sample. The rearrangement links TRBV20-1 to TRBJ1-3; 7 nucleotides line up with TRBD1. This CDR3 is built from 14 residues. Germline V gives CDR1 DFQATT, CDR2 SNEGSKA (reference sequence). The sequenced part of the CDR3 DNA is TGCAGTGCTGGATCGACAGGGTCTGGAAACACG. Amino acid sequence: CSAGSTGSGNT. The complete CDR3 reads CSAGSTGSGNTIYF.

In the case of this clone: The sequence runs out 3 residues before the end of the CDR3; the remainder is reconstructed from the germline J gene. V and J are TRBV20-1 and TRBJ2-7, with 9 bases lining up with TRBD2. J gave up 3 bases and V 0 bases, and 6 bases lay outside the gene matches. The CDR3 is made up of 15 amino acids. CDR1 DFQATT and CDR2 SNEGSKA come from the germline V gene (reference sequence). Here the CDR3 reads CSARDQRGDLYEQYF. The DNA read from the CDR3 is TGCAGTGCTAGAGATCAGCGGGGGGACCTCTACGAG.